What follows are 24 T cell receptor beta chains derived from one specimen sequenced in a study of T cells after yellow fever vaccination. TCRdb independently ran MiXCR on the 5' RACE reads; one entry per CDR3 protein. Seen here are approximately 340,000 distinct CDR3 sequences, 8.5% to 9% observed once, and the top ten hold about a sixth. The specimen was PBMCs, collected on the day of the first yellow fever vaccination. The source is a man aged 18-30 years who received the YFV17D yellow fever vaccine.

This clonotype occurred a few times. The genes are TRBV12-2 and TRBJ1-2; no check of the table's D call, TRBD1, against the DNA was made. TRBV12-2 is classified as a pseudogene. This CDR3 region has 14 residues. The CDR3, as DNA: TGTGCAAGTCGCTCCCGACTAACCGGGGATGGCTACACCTTC. This translates into CASRSRLTGDGYTF.

This rearrangement joins TRBV4-3 to TRBJ1-4; no clear D. Trimming stripped 1 base from V and 7 bases from J, with 13 bases between. Germline V lookup: CDR1 LGHNA, CDR2 YSLEER. CDR3 size: 15 residues. CDR3: CASSQGRPGSEKLFF. The CDR3 DNA reads as TGCGCCAGCAGCCAAGGACGGCCGGGGAGTGAAAAACTGTTTTTT.

The chain links TRBV5-1 to TRBJ1-1; D unresolved. Germline V CDR1 and CDR2: SGHRS, YFSETQ. Trimming left V 2 bases short and J 0 bases short, with 8 bases between. The CDR3 is 14 residues long. The CDR3 nucleotides read TGCGCCAGCAGCTTAAATACAGTGAACACTGAAGCTTTCTTT. Its translation: CASSLNTVNTEAFF.

This chain joins TRBV6-1 and TRBJ1-5; perhaps TRBD1 as D (5 bases). Deletions cut 5 bases from V and 5 bases from J, with 13 bases between. The CDR3 length is 14 residues. The germline V gene has CDR1 MNHNS and CDR2 SASEGT. The CDR3 sequence: CASSPAGGYQPQHF. The DNA for the CDR3 is TGTGCCAGCAGTCCTGCGGGGGGTTATCAGCCCCAGCATTTT.

V gene TRBV18 combines with J gene TRBJ2-2; D remains unclear. The V and J ends lost 0 bases and 3 bases respectively, with 8 bases between them. CDR1 is KGHSH, CDR2 LQKENI, per germline. This CDR3 region has 15 residues. DNA of the CDR3: TGTGCCAGCTCACCACCTAACTCTTACACCGGGGAGCTGTTTTTT. Protein: CASSPPNSYTGELFF.

This clonotype was detected only a few times. The junction does not match germline at one end; this may be a read error. The chain recombines TRBV20-1 with TRBJ1-2, with TRBD1 matching 12 bases. The CDR3 runs 16 residues. CDR1 is DFQATT, CDR2 SNEGSKA, per germline (reference sequence). The CDR3 spells CCASRDRGRKGYGYTF. CDR3 nucleotides: TGCTGTGCTAGCCGGGACAGGGGGCGTAAAGGCTATGGCTACACCTTC.

This rearrangement joins TRBV7-2 to TRBJ1-5; no reliable D call. The CDR3 length is 16 residues. Germline CDR1 is SGHTA and CDR2 is FQGNSA. With 4 bases removed from V and 0 bases from J, the gap between germline ends came to 13 bases. The CDR3 here is CASSSRAGDSNQPQHF. CDR3 bases: TGTGCCAGCAGCTCCCGGGCCGGGGATAGCAATCAGCCCCAGCATTTT.

This clonotype was seen a few times. The V and J genes are TRBV7-9 and TRBJ1-1, with 7 positions matching TRBD1. The germline gives CDR1 SEHNR, CDR2 FQNEAQ (reference sequence). The CDR3 length is 15 residues. J lost 0 bases, V lost 4 bases, and 5 bases had no gene match. The CDR3 sequence is CASSYQQGMNTEAFF. The CDR3 DNA reads TGTGCCAGCAGCTACCAACAGGGGATGAACACTGAAGCTTTCTTT.

The chain links TRBV4-1 to TRBJ1-5, with 12 positions matching TRBD1. The V and J ends lost 4 bases and 6 bases, in that order; junction bases with no gene match: 4. CDR1 and CDR2 from the germline V gene are MGHRA and YSYEKL. The CDR3 contains 15 residues. The CDR3 sequence: CASSRGQGAVQPQHF. CDR3 bases: TGCGCCAGCAGCCGGGGACAGGGGGCGGTTCAGCCCCAGCATTTT.

The sample holds many counts of this clonotype. This rearrangement joins TRBV7-2 to TRBJ2-4; 7 nucleotides align to TRBD2. Germline V CDR1 and CDR2: SGHTA, FQGNSA. This CDR3 comprises 15 residues. Trimming cost V 3 bases and J 6 bases; bases outside gene matches: 8. The CDR3 nucleotides are TGTGCCAGCAGCTTGGGGATTACGGGGGGAAACATTCAGTACTTC. This sequence encodes CASSLGITGGNIQYF. Drawing the rest from reference TRBV7-2 and TRBJ2-4, the complete variable domain is GAGVSQSPSNKVTEKGKDVELRCDPISGHTALYWYRQSLGQGLEFLIYFQGNSAPDKSGLPSDRFSAERTGGSVSTLTIQRTQQEDSAVYLCASSLGITGGNIQYFGAGTRLSVL.

The chain uses TRBV7-2 and TRBJ1-5; no definite D call. Between the trimmed V and J ends, which lost 1 base and 0 bases, there was a span of 7 bases. CDR1 and CDR2 (germline): SGHTA, FQGNSA. This CDR3 contains 15 residues. CDR3 sequence (DNA): TGTGCCAGCAGCTTAGGACTGAATAGCAATCAGCCCCAGCATTTT. Translation gives CASSLGLNSNQPQHF.

In its sample, this clonotype was seen a few times. The chain uses TRBV7-6 and TRBJ2-3; no definite D call. This CDR3 spans 13 amino acids. V was pared by 1 base and J by 6 bases, with 8 bases between. Germline CDR1 and CDR2: SGHVS and FNYEAQ. The CDR3 here is CASSLVEVDTQYF. The CDR3 DNA sequence: TGTGCCAGCAGCTTAGTGGAAGTGGATACGCAGTATTTT.

The chain joins TRBV5-1 to TRBJ1-6; tentatively, D is TRBD1 (6 bases). V was clipped by 5 bases and J by 4 bases, with 13 bases between them. Germline lookup yields CDR1 SGHRS and CDR2 YFSETQ. This CDR3 spans 15 amino acids. The DNA of the CDR3 is TGCGCCAGCAGAGGTCCCGGGACATATAATTCACCCCTCCACTTT. This sequence encodes CASRGPGTYNSPLHF.

The J gene is TRBJ2-5, the V gene TRBV9; D remains unclear. Germline V gene sequence: CDR1 SGDLS, CDR2 YYNGEE. The CDR3 runs 13 residues. V was pared by 0 bases and J by 2 bases, with 5 bases between. CDR3 coding DNA: TGTGCCAGCAGCGTAGCTCCACAAGAGACCCAGTACTTC. Its translation is CASSVAPQETQYF. Full variable domain (missing parts from reference TRBV9 and TRBJ2-5): DSGVTQTPKHLITATGQRVTLRCSPRSGDLSVYWYQQSLDQGLQFLIQYYNGEERAKGNILERFSAQQFPDLHSELNLSSLELGDSALYFCASSVAPQETQYFGPGTRLLVL.

The genes are TRBV6-6 and TRBJ2-5, with 7 bases aligning to TRBD2. Germline CDR1 MNHNY, CDR2 SVGAGI (reference sequence). The CDR3 has 13 residues. The DNA of the CDR3 is TGTGCGTTGGGCGGGGGAGCGGGAGAGACCCAGTACTTC. Translation gives CALGGGAGETQYF.

This clonotype has a handful of counts. The rearrangement uses TRBV3-1 and TRBJ1-2; D not resolved. The CDR3 is 16 amino acids. The V gene lost 1 base and the J gene lost 2 bases, with 14 bases spanning the gap. The V gene's germline CDR1 is LGHDT and CDR2 YNNKEL (reference sequence). The CDR3 sequence: CASSQGVGGSNYGYTF. DNA of the CDR3: TGTGCCAGCAGCCAAGGTGTGGGAGGGAGCAACTATGGCTACACCTTC.

The V call is TRBV15, the J call TRBJ1-1; no reliable D call. V was clipped by 0 bases and J by 7 bases, with 9 bases between them. Germline V lookup: CDR1 LNHNV, CDR2 YYDKDF (reference sequence). This CDR3 comprises 13 residues. CDR3 sequence reads: CATSRDRKGEAFF. Written as DNA, the CDR3 is TGTGCCACCAGCAGAGACAGAAAAGGTGAAGCTTTCTTT.

The chain joins TRBV6-1 to TRBJ1-1, with D unclear. The germline V and J ends were trimmed by 11 bases and 8 bases, with 21 bases remaining between them. This CDR3 has 13 residues. Germline CDR1 and CDR2: MNHNS and SASEGT. The CDR3 spells CAGSKVGNSEAFF. CDR3 nucleotide sequence: TGTGCCGGCTCAAAAGTAGGGAACTCGGAAGCTTTCTTT.

By sample fraction, this clonotype is medium-sized. The V call is TRBV12-3 or TRBV12-4, the J call TRBJ2-2, with a possible D match to TRBD1 (5 bases). V lost 7 bases to trimming and J lost 4 bases, with 28 bases between them. The CDR3 spans 19 residues. CDR3 region: CASKIYRFQGVLFTGELFF. The DNA for the CDR3 is TGTGCCAGCAAAATTTACAGGTTTCAAGGGGTGCTATTCACCGGGGAGCTGTTTTTT.

The J gene is TRBJ2-1, the V gene TRBV9, with D possibly TRBD2 on 6 matching bases. Trimming removed 4 bases at V and 0 bases at J, with 14 bases between. The germline gives CDR1 SGDLS, CDR2 YYNGEE. The CDR3 length is 16 residues. The CDR3 region is CASSYPVGSSYNEQFF. The CDR3 DNA reads TGTGCCAGCAGCTACCCGGTCGGGAGCTCCTACAATGAGCAGTTCTTC.

At least ten counts were recorded for this clonotype. V and J are TRBV12-3 or TRBV12-4 and TRBJ1-1; TRBD1 might be the D (6 bases). The CDR3 sequence is 11 residues long. V was pared by 6 bases and J by 6 bases, with 8 bases between. CDR3 nucleotide sequence: TGTGCCAGCAGAGACAGGTCTGAAGCTTTCTTT. Translation: CASRDRSEAFF.

This chain connects TRBV28 to TRBJ1-3, with D perhaps matching TRBD1 (5 bases). V lost 4 bases to trimming and J lost 2 bases, with 9 bases between them. Germline V gene lookup returns CDR1 MDHEN and CDR2 SYDVKM. The CDR3 length is 14 residues. The CDR3 region is CASSWATAGNTIYF. CDR3 nucleotides: TGTGCCAGCAGTTGGGCGACAGCTGGAAACACCATATATTTT.

Ten or more counts support this clonotype. V usage is TRBV28 and J usage is TRBJ2-5; a possible D gene is TRBD2 (6 bases). The CDR3 runs 15 residues. In germline, CDR1 is MDHEN, CDR2 SYDVKM. The V end was cut by 1 base, the J end by 1 base, with 10 bases between. This CDR3 is CASSLSGGSQETQYF. CDR3 coding DNA: TGTGCCAGCAGTTTATCTGGGGGGAGCCAAGAGACCCAGTACTTC.

In its sample, this clonotype was seen many times. The CDR3 coding sequence is TGCGCCAGCAGCTTGGAGGCGGGAGGCCCTCGGCAGTATTTT. This codes for CASSLEAGGPRQYF. The chain employs TRBV5-1 and TRBJ2-3; 8 bases fit TRBD2. There are 14 residues in the CDR3. Germline loops: CDR1 SGHRS, CDR2 YFSETQ. Trimming cost V 0 bases and J 11 bases; bases outside gene matches: 8. Complete variable domain (other parts from reference TRBV5-1 and TRBJ2-3): KAGVTQTPRYLIKTRGQQVTLSCSPISGHRSVSWYQQTPGQGLQFLFEYFSETQRNKGNFPGRFSGRQFSNSRSEMNVSTLELGDSALYLCASSLEAGGPRQYFGPGTRLTVL.